The 9 T cell receptor beta chains presented below share a single source sample, sequenced in a study of OX40 agonist ivuxolimab in advanced cancers. The protocol was immunoSEQ multiplex PCR, while the TCRdb copy is restricted to in-frame clones and leaves out a portion. The data show tens of thousands of clones, 70% to 90% seen once. The source material was CD4+ or CD8+ T cells sorted from blood, sampled in a trial of the OX40 agonist ivuxolimab. All receptors come from an adult with an advanced solid tumor such as melanoma, head and neck, liver or kidney cancer.

This chain uses TRBV7-6 with TRBJ1-1; 11 nucleotides agree with TRBD1. The CDR3 length is 13 residues. Germline loops: CDR1 SGHVS, CDR2 FNYEAQ. The ends lost 7 bases at V and 4 bases at J; junction bases unmatched: 2. For the CDR3, the DNA is TGTGCCAGCACTGGACAGGGGGCCACTGAAGCTTTCTTT. It specifies CASTGQGATEAFF.

This clone was seen more than once but under ten times. This chain connects TRBV11-2 to TRBJ1-5; no definite D call. This CDR3 contains 15 residues. Germline CDR1 reads SGHAT; CDR2 reads FQNNGV. The germline V and J ends were trimmed by 5 bases and 0 bases, with 11 bases remaining between them. The CDR3 DNA sequence: TGTGCCAGCAGCCCGGACGGCAATAGCAATCAGCCCCAGCATTTT. Translating it yields CASSPDGNSNQPQHF.

The V gene is TRBV7-8, the J gene TRBJ2-3; no clear D gene. Deletions cut 1 base from V and 4 bases from J, with 6 bases between. There are 13 residues in the CDR3. Germline-derived CDR1 and CDR2 are SGHVS and FQNEAQ. CDR3 region: CASSLGVADTQYF. DNA for the CDR3: TGTGCCAGCAGCTTAGGCGTTGCAGATACGCAGTATTTT.

The chain joins TRBV30 to TRBJ2-7; no firm D call. The V end was cut by 0 bases, the J end by 3 bases, with 6 bases between. The CDR3 sequence is 12 residues long. Germline-derived CDR1 and CDR2 are GTSNPN and SVGIG (reference sequence). The CDR3 loop is CAWSVRRYEQYF. The CDR3 DNA is TGTGCCTGGAGTGTACGGCGCTACGAGCAGTACTTC.

The J gene is TRBJ2-3, the V gene TRBV7-8; D remains ambiguous. The CDR3 is 17 residues long. Between the trimmed V and J ends, which lost 3 bases and 2 bases, there was a span of 18 bases. Germline V gene sequence: CDR1 SGHVS, CDR2 FQNEAQ. The chain's CDR3 is CASSFSLWGLPTDTQYF. The CDR3, as DNA: TGTGCCAGCAGCTTTTCCCTCTGGGGTCTCCCCACAGATACGCAGTATTTT.

V gene TRBV28 combines with J gene TRBJ1-2; D is perhaps TRBD1 (6 bases). Germline values: CDR1 MDHEN, CDR2 SYDVKM. Trimming left V 2 bases short and J 8 bases short, with 15 bases between. This CDR3 comprises 14 residues. The CDR3 DNA sequence: TGTGCCAGCAGTTTAATTACAGGGACGGGCGGCTACACCTTC. It translates to CASSLITGTGGYTF.

The chain uses TRBV28 and TRBJ2-7; TRBD2 might be the D (6 bases). Trimming left V 3 bases short and J 2 bases short, with 11 bases between. The germline gives CDR1 MDHEN, CDR2 SYDVKM. This CDR3 comprises 14 residues. For the CDR3, the DNA is TGTGCCAGCAGTTTGGGGGGAAGCGCCTACGAGCAGTACTTC. This codes for CASSLGGSAYEQYF.

This rearrangement joins TRBV27 to TRBJ2-4, with D tentatively TRBD1 or TRBD2 (5 bases each). Germline V gene sequence: CDR1 MNHEY, CDR2 SMNVEV (reference sequence). V gave up 5 bases and J gave up 8 bases, with 22 bases separating them. The CDR3 covers 16 residues. CDR3 amino acids: CASSQRHRQGVDIQYF. The CDR3 DNA follows: TGTGCCAGCAGTCAGCGACACCGCCAGGGAGTGGACATTCAGTACTTC.

The chain has TRBV7-9 and TRBJ1-5; TRBD1 is a possible D gene (6 bases). Trimming left V 4 bases short and J 2 bases short, with 15 bases between. Germline V CDR1 and CDR2: SEHNR, FQNEAQ (reference sequence). The CDR3 sequence is 16 residues long. CDR3 coding DNA: TGTGCCAGCAGCTCCGCCAGAGGGGGTGGCAATCAGCCCCAGCATTTT. This gives the protein CASSSARGGGNQPQHF. The entire variable domain, with the rest obtained from reference TRBV7-9 and TRBJ1-5, is as follows: DTGVSQNPRHKITKRGQNVTFRCDPISEHNRLYWYRQTLGQGPEFLTYFQNEAQLEKSRLLSDRFSAERPKGSFSTLEIQRTEQGDSAMYLCASSSARGGGNQPQHFGDGTRLSIL.